This T cell receptor (beta chain) was captured in a study of OX40 agonist ivuxolimab in advanced cancers. The CDR3 runs to 11 residues. V was trimmed by 6 bases and J by 5 bases, leaving 9 bases between them. CDR1 DFQATT and CDR2 SNEGSKA come from the germline V gene (reference sequence). Repertoires were generated with immunoSEQ multiplex PCR, while TCRdb's copy carries only in-frame clones and drops some. The sample includes 57,000 or so clones, approximately 86% of them seen just once. The sequenced sample was CD4+ or CD8+ T cells sorted from blood, obtained in a trial of the OX40 agonist ivuxolimab. The chain employs TRBV20-1 and TRBJ2-3; D is undetermined. The TCR comes from an adult with an advanced solid tumor such as melanoma, head and neck, liver or kidney cancer. This CDR3 is CSAPSRDTQYF. The CDR3 DNA follows: TGCAGTGCCCCGAGTCGAGATACGCAGTATTTT.